The 28 T cell receptor beta chains below come from one sample, sequenced in a study of spatial heterogeneity in lung cancer. MiXCR, run by TCRdb on the 5' RACE reads, gives a single entry per CDR3 protein. The table has about 38,000 distinct CDR3 sequences, roughly 8% seen once. Time point described: sample taken at primary tumor resection. The sequencing here drew on PBMCs, taken at surgery. These receptors were collected from a male donor with early-stage non-small cell lung cancer.

This clonotype was seen many times. J is TRBJ2-7 and V is TRBV5-4, with unresolved D. V was trimmed by 1 base and J by 4 bases, leaving 12 bases between them. Germline CDR1 reads SGHNT; CDR2 reads YYREEE (reference sequence). The CDR3 has 14 residues. The CDR3, as DNA: TGTGCCAGCAGCTTGAAACAGCAATCTTACGAGCAGTACTTC. This codes for CASSLKQQSYEQYF.

This chain links TRBV13 with TRBJ2-3; perhaps D is TRBD1 or TRBD2 (5 bases each). The CDR3 sequence is 12 residues long. V was pared by 6 bases and J by 9 bases, with 13 bases between. The V gene's germline CDR1 is PRHDT and CDR2 FYEKMQ (reference sequence). The CDR3 sequence: CASRWTWGTQYF. The CDR3 bases are TGTGCCAGCAGGTGGACCTGGGGGACGCAGTATTTT.

A remark on this clonotype: With a much larger clone just one base away, this may be a read error. The genes are TRBV7-2 and TRBJ2-3; the D gene is possibly TRBD1 (5 bases). Germline assignment: CDR1 SGHTA and CDR2 FQGNSA. V lost 7 bases, J lost 2 bases, and 13 bases lay in between. CDR3 size: 14 residues. The CDR3, as DNA: TGTGCCAGCAACATTAGACAGACCACAGATACGCAGTATTTT. It codes for CASNIRQTTDTQYF.

Only a few counts were recorded for this clonotype. J is TRBJ2-3 and V is TRBV12-3 or TRBV12-4; TRBD1 is a possible D gene (6 bases). CDR3 length equals 13 residues. V shed 7 bases and J shed 7 bases, with 15 bases lying between them. CDR3 sequence (DNA): TGTGCCAGCAAGAGGACAGAGGAACATACGCAGTATTTT. It encodes CASKRTEEHTQYF.

This clonotype was observed many times. The CDR3 reads CSARDIGSPLHF. The CDR3 DNA is TGCAGTGCTAGAGACATTGGCTCACCCCTCCACTTT. The J gene is TRBJ1-6, the V gene TRBV20-1; D gene uncertain. This CDR3 contains 12 residues. The V gene lost 0 bases and the J gene lost 10 bases, with 7 bases spanning the gap. From germline, CDR1 is DFQATT and CDR2 SNEGSKA (reference sequence).

This clonotype has a count of ten or more. This chain links TRBV7-9 with TRBJ2-1; the D gene is possibly TRBD2 (5 bases). Trimming took 5 bases from V and 0 from J, leaving 11 bases between them. Germline CDR1 is SEHNR and CDR2 is FQNEAQ (reference sequence). This CDR3 is built from 15 residues. In DNA form, the CDR3 reads TGTGCCAGCAGCAATAGCGAGAGCTCCTACAATGAGCAGTTCTTC. Translating gives CASSNSESSYNEQFF.

This clonotype was counted a few times. The chain carries TRBV12-3 or TRBV12-4 and TRBJ2-6; TRBD1 might be the D (6 bases). V lost 7 bases to trimming and J lost 3 bases, with 19 bases between them. The CDR3 covers 17 residues. The CDR3 spells CASTPGRGLSGANVLTF. CDR3 sequence (DNA): TGTGCCAGCACCCCGGGCAGGGGCCTAAGTGGGGCCAACGTCCTGACTTTC.

This clonotype was seen repeatedly, ten times or more. The V and J genes are TRBV11-2 and TRBJ1-1; D remains ambiguous. There are 13 residues in the CDR3. Germline V gives CDR1 SGHAT, CDR2 FQNNGV. Trimming shortened V by 2 bases and J by 0 bases, and 4 bases separated the two germline ends. For the CDR3, the DNA is TGTGCCAGCAGCTTAAGGCTGAACACTGAAGCTTTCTTT. This translates into CASSLRLNTEAFF.

This clonotype was detected only a few times. The V call is TRBV6-5, the J call TRBJ1-1; 8 nucleotides agree with TRBD1. The CDR3 totals 13 residues. Trimming at V came to 5 bases and at J to 5 bases, leaving 4 bases not matched to a gene. Looked up from germline, CDR1 is MNHEY and CDR2 is SVGAGI. The CDR3 region is CASSQRQGTEAFF. DNA of the CDR3: TGTGCCAGCAGTCAACGACAGGGGACTGAAGCTTTCTTT.

The chain uses TRBV6-5 and TRBJ1-5; no clear D. V was trimmed by 6 bases and J by 5 bases, leaving 17 bases between them. Germline V CDR1 and CDR2: MNHEY, SVGAGI. The length of the CDR3 is 15 residues. The DNA for the CDR3 is TGTGCCAGCAGCCGCACGGCACAGTGGGATCAGCCCCAGCATTTT. It translates to CASSRTAQWDQPQHF.

This clonotype was seen at least ten times. The chain links TRBV6-1 to TRBJ1-2; 7 nucleotides match TRBD1. V dropped 8 bases and J dropped 7; count of bases not matched to a gene: 16. Germline V gene lookup returns CDR1 MNHNS and CDR2 SASEGT. The CDR3 has 15 amino acids. In DNA form, the CDR3 reads TGTGCCAGCGAAACGGGACAGATGACTTTCGGTGGCTACACCTTC. Its protein is CASETGQMTFGGYTF.

The gene calls are TRBV30 and TRBJ1-4, with D hard to call. The CDR3 runs 12 residues. Trimming shortened V by 2 bases and J by 8 bases, and 9 bases separated the two germline ends. In germline, CDR1 is GTSNPN, CDR2 SVGIG (reference sequence). The CDR3 is CAWSPRGEKLFF. The CDR3, as DNA: TGTGCCTGGAGTCCGCGTGGCGAAAAACTGTTTTTT. Supplemented by reference TRBV30 and TRBJ1-4, the full variable domain reads SQTIHQWPATLVQPVGSPLSLECTVEGTSNPNLYWYRQAAGRGLQLLFYSVGIGQISSEVPQNLSASRPQDRQFILSSKKLLLSDSGFYLCAWSPRGEKLFFGSGTQLSVL.

There are many counts of this clonotype. CDR3 sequence: CASSLASGGYNEQFF. CDR3 nucleotides: TGTGCCAGCAGTCTCGCTAGCGGGGGGTACAATGAGCAGTTCTTC. The rearrangement uses TRBV12-3 or TRBV12-4 and TRBJ2-1, with TRBD2 matching over 11 bases. After removal of 5 bases from V and 4 bases from J, the junction contained 4 bases not matched to a gene. The CDR3 is 15 amino acids.

The rearrangement links TRBV6-2 or TRBV6-3 to TRBJ2-1, with 9 positions matching TRBD2. The CDR3 is 12 residues long. V dropped 2 bases and J dropped 15; count of bases not matched to a gene: 5. Looked up from germline, CDR1 is MNHEY and CDR2 is SVGEGT. CDR3 protein: CASSYGLAGAFF. The CDR3, as DNA: TGTGCCAGCAGTTACGGGTTAGCGGGGGCGTTCTTC.

Only a few counts were recorded for this clonotype. The chain employs TRBV4-3 and TRBJ2-7, with 11 bases that match TRBD2. The CDR3 totals 15 residues. The germline CDR1 and CDR2 sequences are LGHNA and YSLEER. J lost 5 bases, V lost 0 bases, and 3 bases had no gene match. Here the CDR3 reads CASSQDRLAGNEQYF. The CDR3 DNA reads as TGCGCCAGCAGCCAAGATCGACTAGCGGGGAACGAGCAGTACTTC.

This clonotype was picked up a small number of times. The J gene is TRBJ1-4, the V gene TRBV29-1; D is unresolved. Per germline, CDR1 SQVTM and CDR2 ANQGSEA. V shed 4 bases and J shed 7 bases, with 10 bases lying between them. The CDR3 contains 12 residues. CDR3 DNA: TGCAGCGTTGGGAGGGCGGGTGAAAAACTGTTTTTT. It specifies CSVGRAGEKLFF.

This clonotype was observed a single time. A clone one base away is much larger, so this may be a read error. This rearrangement joins TRBV20-1 to TRBJ1-1; possible D gene TRBD1, 6 bases. Germline values: CDR1 DFQATT, CDR2 SNEGSKA (reference sequence). This CDR3 has 11 residues. CDR3 sequence: CSAPRSGTTLF. CDR3 coding DNA: TGCAGTGCTCCAAGGTCAGGGACAACTCTCTTT.

This clonotype was recorded at least ten times. V is TRBV7-9 and J is TRBJ2-4; D is possibly TRBD2 (6 bases). The CDR3 runs 13 residues. Looked up from germline, CDR1 is SEHNR and CDR2 is FQNEAQ (reference sequence). Trimming cost V 4 bases and J 8 bases, with 12 bases left between them. This CDR3 reads CASSSGTEDIQYF. CDR3 sequence (DNA): TGTGCCAGCAGCTCCGGGACTGAGGACATTCAGTACTTC.

This clonotype was found many times. The V call is TRBV2, the J call TRBJ2-1; maybe TRBD2 (6 bases). This CDR3 has 14 amino acids. V was shortened by 6 bases and J by 7 bases, with 16 bases between the two germline ends. Germline V gene lookup returns CDR1 SNHLY and CDR2 FYNNEI. The CDR3 spells CASSPSRLVNEQFF. The CDR3 DNA sequence: TGTGCCAGCAGCCCGAGCCGACTAGTAAATGAGCAGTTCTTC.

This clonotype was seen only a few times. The V call is TRBV7-2, the J call TRBJ2-1; a weak D match, TRBD2 (6 bases). Trimming pared 2 bases from V and 10 bases from J, leaving 15 bases between. The CDR3 spans 14 residues. The germline V gene encodes CDR1 SGHTA and CDR2 FQGNSA. The CDR3 DNA sequence: TGTGCCAGCAGCTTAAGTCGGCTAGGAGGGGAGCAGTTCTTC. Amino acid sequence: CASSLSRLGGEQFF.

Ten or more counts support this clonotype. This chain uses TRBV25-1 with TRBJ2-1; 8 bases are shared with TRBD2. The CDR3 is made up of 15 amino acids. Germline-derived CDR1 and CDR2 are MGHDK and SYGVNS. V shed 3 bases, J shed 7 bases, and the junction held 8 bases outside the gene matches. The CDR3 is CASSDPGGLGNEQFF. In DNA form, the CDR3 reads TGTGCCAGCAGTGACCCGGGGGGGCTAGGGAATGAGCAGTTCTTC. The complete variable domain, with remaining parts taken from reference TRBV25-1 and TRBJ2-1, reads EADIYQTPRYLVIGTGKKITLECSQTMGHDKMYWYQQDPGMELHLIHYSYGVNSTEKGDLSSESTVSRIRTEHFPLTLESARPSHTSQYLCASSDPGGLGNEQFFGPGTRLTVL.

This clonotype was recorded many times. This chain uses TRBV29-1 with TRBJ1-6, with D tentatively TRBD1 (6 bases). This CDR3 is 12 amino acids long. Germline CDR1 SQVTM, CDR2 ANQGSEA. Here the CDR3 DNA reads TGCAGTACTGGACAGACTAATTCACCCCTCCACTTT. It encodes CSTGQTNSPLHF.

This clonotype was detected a few times. V usage is TRBV5-1 and J usage is TRBJ2-1; 8 bases map to TRBD2. There are 17 residues in the CDR3. V was pared by 4 bases and J by 5 bases, with 14 bases of the junction left unmatched. CDR1 and CDR2 (germline): SGHRS, YFSETQ. CDR3 sequence: CASSAGLWREANNEQFF. As DNA, the CDR3 is TGCGCCAGCAGCGCCGGCCTCTGGCGGGAGGCCAACAATGAGCAGTTCTTC. The entire variable domain, with the rest obtained from reference TRBV5-1 and TRBJ2-1, is as follows: KAGVTQTPRYLIKTRGQQVTLSCSPISGHRSVSWYQQTPGQGLQFLFEYFSETQRNKGNFPGRFSGRQFSNSRSEMNVSTLELGDSALYLCASSAGLWREANNEQFFGPGTRLTVL.

This clonotype has at least ten counts. The chain employs TRBV4-2 and TRBJ2-5; TRBD2 matches at 9 bases. The germline CDR1 and CDR2 sequences are LGHNA and YNFKEQ. With V trimmed by 3 bases and J by 4 bases, 6 bases remained unmatched. CDR3 length: 15 amino acids. DNA for the CDR3: TGTGCCAGCAGCCAGGGAGCGGGAGGAGTAGAGACCCAGTACTTC. This codes for CASSQGAGGVETQYF.

This clonotype showed up just a few times. This chain uses TRBV28 with TRBJ1-2; no reliable D call. This CDR3 has 14 residues. Germline CDR1 and CDR2: MDHEN and SYDVKM. With 3 bases removed from V and 5 bases from J, the gap between germline ends came to 13 bases. Written as DNA, the CDR3 is TGTGCCAGCAGTTTCGTGGGGTTCGGGTATGGCTACACCTTC. It is translated as CASSFVGFGYGYTF.

This clonotype was counted between two and nine times. The chain has TRBV27 and TRBJ2-7; a weak D match, TRBD2 (5 bases). Trimming pared 3 bases from V and 4 bases from J, leaving 13 bases between. This CDR3 region has 14 residues. Germline lookup yields CDR1 MNHEY and CDR2 SMNVEV (reference sequence). CDR3 protein: CASSFGGRLYEQYF. The CDR3 region has the DNA TGTGCCAGCAGTTTCGGAGGACGGCTATACGAGCAGTACTTC.

This clonotype was observed at least ten times. V is TRBV6-2 or TRBV6-3 and J is TRBJ2-7; 14 bases map to TRBD2. The germline gives CDR1 MNHEY, CDR2 SVGEGT. V lost 6 bases, J lost 4 bases, and 11 bases stayed unmatched. The CDR3 has 17 residues. The CDR3 DNA follows: TGTGCCAGCAGCCCTGGGACTAGCGGGAGCTCAAGTTACGAGCAGTACGTC. Its protein is CASSPGTSGSSSYEQYV.

The V call is TRBV19, the J call TRBJ2-5; D gene ambiguous. In germline, CDR1 is LNHDA, CDR2 SQIVND (reference sequence). The CDR3 covers 13 residues. Trimming left V 5 bases short and J 7 bases short, with 14 bases between. The CDR3 is CASSSEAFGTQYF. CDR3 coding DNA: TGTGCCAGTAGTTCTGAAGCGTTCGGGACCCAGTACTTC.